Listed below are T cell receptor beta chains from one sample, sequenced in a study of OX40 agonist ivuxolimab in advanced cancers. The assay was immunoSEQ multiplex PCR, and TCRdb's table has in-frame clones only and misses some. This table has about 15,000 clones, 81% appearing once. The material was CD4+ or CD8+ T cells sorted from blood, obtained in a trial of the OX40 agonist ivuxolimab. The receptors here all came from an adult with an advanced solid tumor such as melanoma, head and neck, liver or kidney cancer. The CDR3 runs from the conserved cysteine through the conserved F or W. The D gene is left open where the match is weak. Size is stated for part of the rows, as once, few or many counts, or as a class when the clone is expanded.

CDR3 protein: CASSEPAGNTEAFF
CDR3 DNA: TGTGCCAGCAGTGAACCGGCGGGTAACACTGAAGCTTTCTTT
J gene: TRBJ1-1
clone size: NA
V gene: TRBV25-1
CDR3 length: 14
D gene: NA

CDR3 protein: CASSFDGSSYEQYF
CDR3 DNA: TGTGCCAGCAGTTTCGACGGTAGCTCCTACGAGCAGTACTTC
J gene: TRBJ2-7
clone size: NA
V gene: TRBV27
CDR3 length: 14
D gene: NA

CDR3 protein: CASRGTASYEQYF
CDR3 DNA: TGTGCCAGCAGGGGGACAGCGAGCTACGAGCAGTACTTC
J gene: TRBJ2-7
clone size: once
V gene: TRBV6-1
CDR3 length: 13
D gene: TRBD1

CDR3 protein: CASSPSKNEQFF
CDR3 DNA: TGCGCCAGCAGCCCCTCTAAGAATGAGCAGTTCTTC
J gene: TRBJ2-1
clone size: NA
V gene: TRBV5-1
CDR3 length: 12
D gene: NA

CDR3 protein: CASSSQRGTQYF
CDR3 DNA: TGTGCCAGCAGCTCCCAGAGGGGAACCCAGTACTTC
J gene: TRBJ2-5
clone size: NA
V gene: TRBV13
CDR3 length: 12
D gene: NA

CDR3 protein: CASSLSNTGELFF
CDR3 DNA: TGTGCCAGCAGTTTATCGAACACCGGGGAGCTGTTTTTT
J gene: TRBJ2-2
clone size: few
V gene: TRBV27
CDR3 length: 13
D gene: NA

CDR3 protein: CASSLGGPSGLGTDTQYF
CDR3 DNA: TGTGCCAGCAGCTTAGGTGGTCCTAGCGGCCTCGGCACAGATACGCAGTATTTT
J gene: TRBJ2-3
clone size: once
V gene: TRBV7-9
CDR3 length: 18
D gene: TRBD2

CDR3 protein: CATSPRTSGVETQYF
CDR3 DNA: TGTGCCACCAGCCCTAGGACTAGCGGCGTCGAGACCCAGTACTTC
J gene: TRBJ2-5
clone size: NA
V gene: TRBV15
CDR3 length: 15
D gene: TRBD2

CDR3 protein: CASRTLLAGANEQFF
CDR3 DNA: TGTGCCAGCAGAACCCTCCTAGCGGGAGCGAATGAGCAGTTCTTC
J gene: TRBJ2-1
clone size: NA
V gene: TRBV27
CDR3 length: 15
D gene: TRBD2

CDR3 protein: CASSYSAGVGDTF
CDR3 DNA: TGTGCCAGCAGTTATTCTGCGGGGGTAGGGGACACCTTC
J gene: TRBJ1-2
clone size: NA
V gene: TRBV28
CDR3 length: 13
D gene: NA

CDR3 protein: CASSRRRGNSYNEQFF
CDR3 DNA: TGCGCCAGCAGCCGAAGGCGGGGGAACTCCTACAATGAGCAGTTCTTC
J gene: TRBJ2-1
clone size: NA
V gene: TRBV5-1
CDR3 length: 16
D gene: TRBD2

CDR3 protein: CAIKQGERYEQYF
CDR3 DNA: TGTGCCATCAAGCAGGGTGAAAGGTACGAGCAGTACTTC
J gene: TRBJ2-7
clone size: NA
V gene: TRBV28
CDR3 length: 13
D gene: NA

CDR3 protein: CASSIDTGYEQYF
CDR3 DNA: TGTGCCAGTAGTATAGATACAGGCTACGAGCAGTACTTC
J gene: TRBJ2-7
clone size: NA
V gene: TRBV19
CDR3 length: 13
D gene: NA

CDR3 protein: CASRSTGGRNQPQHF
CDR3 DNA: TGTGCCAGCAGATCGACAGGGGGGCGTAATCAGCCCCAGCATTTT
J gene: TRBJ1-5
clone size: NA
V gene: TRBV28
CDR3 length: 15
D gene: TRBD1

CDR3 protein: CASTGGAMNTEAFF
CDR3 DNA: TGTGCCAGCACCGGGGGGGCCATGAACACTGAAGCTTTCTTT
J gene: TRBJ1-1
clone size: NA
V gene: TRBV7-6
CDR3 length: 14
D gene: NA

CDR3 protein: CASSSEGVSYNEQFF
CDR3 DNA: TGTGCCAGCAGCTCTGAAGGGGTCAGTTACAATGAGCAGTTCTTC
J gene: TRBJ2-1
clone size: NA
V gene: TRBV11-3
CDR3 length: 15
D gene: NA

CDR3 protein: CASSYSSDDYEQYF
CDR3 DNA: TGTGCCAGCAGTTACTCCAGCGACGACTACGAGCAGTACTTC
J gene: TRBJ2-7
clone size: few
V gene: TRBV6-5
CDR3 length: 14
D gene: NA

CDR3 protein: CASIPLTPDRGETQYF
CDR3 DNA: TGTGCCAGCATCCCTCTTACACCTGACAGGGGTGAGACCCAGTACTTC
J gene: TRBJ2-5
clone size: NA
V gene: TRBV28
CDR3 length: 16
D gene: TRBD1

CDR3 protein: CASSFGQGQGVF
CDR3 DNA: TGTGCCAGCAGCTTTGGACAGGGGCAAGGGGTCTTC
J gene: TRBJ2-1
clone size: NA
V gene: TRBV5-6
CDR3 length: 12
D gene: TRBD1

CDR3 protein: CSVAGLAGNNEQFF
CDR3 DNA: TGCAGCGTTGCAGGACTAGCGGGGAACAATGAGCAGTTCTTC
J gene: TRBJ2-1
clone size: NA
V gene: TRBV29-1
CDR3 length: 14
D gene: TRBD2

CDR3 protein: CASSQDGGSGYTF
CDR3 DNA: TGCGCCAGCAGCCAAGACGGGGGTAGTGGCTACACCTTC
J gene: TRBJ1-2
clone size: NA
V gene: TRBV4-3
CDR3 length: 13
D gene: NA

CDR3 protein: CASSTGLAKQETQYF
CDR3 DNA: TGTGCCAGCAGCACGGGACTAGCGAAACAAGAGACCCAGTACTTC
J gene: TRBJ2-5
clone size: NA
V gene: TRBV5-4
CDR3 length: 15
D gene: TRBD2

CDR3 protein: CASSPTQAETYNSPLHF
CDR3 DNA: TGTGCCAGCAGCCCTACCCAGGCTGAAACCTATAATTCACCCCTCCACTTT
J gene: TRBJ1-6
clone size: NA
V gene: TRBV9
CDR3 length: 17
D gene: NA

CDR3 protein: CSVENDEVPGGPGYTF
CDR3 DNA: TGCAGCGTTGAGAACGATGAGGTTCCAGGGGGACCCGGCTACACCTTC
J gene: TRBJ1-2
clone size: NA
V gene: TRBV29-1
CDR3 length: 16
D gene: TRBD1

CDR3 protein: CASSVGGGLSYEQYF
CDR3 DNA: TGTGCCAGCAGTGTCGGGGGGGGCCTCTCCTACGAGCAGTACTTC
J gene: TRBJ2-7
clone size: NA
V gene: TRBV2
CDR3 length: 15
D gene: TRBD2

CDR3 protein: CASSSRGSIGPYYEQYF
CDR3 DNA: TGTGCCAGCAGTTCGCGGGGATCCATTGGACCTTACTACGAGCAGTACTTC
J gene: TRBJ2-7
clone size: few
V gene: TRBV27
CDR3 length: 17
D gene: NA

CDR3 protein: CASSFSLNEQYF
CDR3 DNA: TGTGCCAGCAGCTTTAGCCTCAACGAGCAGTACTTC
J gene: TRBJ2-7
clone size: NA
V gene: TRBV11-1
CDR3 length: 12
D gene: NA

CDR3 protein: CASSQDRGRTGGNIQYF
CDR3 DNA: TGCGCCAGCAGCCAAGATCGGGGAAGGACAGGTGGAAACATTCAGTACTTC
J gene: TRBJ2-4
clone size: NA
V gene: TRBV4-3
CDR3 length: 17
D gene: TRBD1

CDR3 protein: CASSLRGGIYEQYF
CDR3 DNA: TGTGCCAGCAGTTTACGGGGGGGGATTTACGAGCAGTACTTC
J gene: TRBJ2-7
clone size: NA
V gene: TRBV27
CDR3 length: 14
D gene: TRBD2

CDR3 protein: CASSFWTGREQYF
CDR3 DNA: TGTGCCAGCAGCTTCTGGACAGGGCGGGAGCAGTACTTC
J gene: TRBJ2-7
clone size: NA
V gene: TRBV5-6
CDR3 length: 13
D gene: TRBD1

CDR3 protein: CASSLASQGPYQPQHF
CDR3 DNA: TGTGCCAGCAGCTTGGCCTCGCAGGGACCGTATCAGCCCCAGCATTTT
J gene: TRBJ1-5
clone size: NA
V gene: TRBV11-3
CDR3 length: 16
D gene: NA

CDR3 protein: CASSEGQGWGNQPQHF
CDR3 DNA: TGTGCCAGCAGTGAAGGCCAGGGCTGGGGCAATCAGCCCCAGCATTTT
J gene: TRBJ1-5
clone size: once
V gene: TRBV6-1
CDR3 length: 16
D gene: NA

CDR3 protein: CATSNGITVSPNTGELFF
CDR3 DNA: TGTGCCACCAGCAATGGGATTACGGTCTCCCCGAACACCGGGGAGCTGTTTTTT
J gene: TRBJ2-2
clone size: NA
V gene: TRBV15
CDR3 length: 18
D gene: NA

CDR3 protein: CASQPAGAVEQYF
CDR3 DNA: TGTGCCAGCCAGCCCGCAGGGGCTGTCGAGCAGTACTTC
J gene: TRBJ2-7
clone size: NA
V gene: TRBV7-9
CDR3 length: 13
D gene: NA

CDR3 protein: CASSPGTSDSPYNEQFF
CDR3 DNA: TGTGCCAGCTCACCAGGGACTAGCGACTCCCCTTACAATGAGCAGTTCTTC
J gene: TRBJ2-1
clone size: NA
V gene: TRBV18
CDR3 length: 17
D gene: TRBD2

CDR3 protein: CASSPPLNTEAFF
CDR3 DNA: TGTGCCAGCAGCCCCCCATTGAACACTGAAGCTTTCTTT
J gene: TRBJ1-1
clone size: NA
V gene: TRBV11-2
CDR3 length: 13
D gene: NA

CDR3 protein: CASRGQEGKQYF
CDR3 DNA: TGTGCCAGTAGGGGACAGGAAGGGAAGCAGTATTTT
J gene: TRBJ2-3
clone size: NA
V gene: TRBV19
CDR3 length: 12
D gene: TRBD1

CDR3 protein: CASSLGLNTGELFF
CDR3 DNA: TGTGCCAGCAGCTTAGGACTCAACACCGGGGAGCTGTTTTTT
J gene: TRBJ2-2
clone size: NA
V gene: TRBV7-9
CDR3 length: 14
D gene: NA

CDR3 protein: CASSIDRYNEQFF
CDR3 DNA: TGTGCCAGTAGTATTGACAGGTACAATGAGCAGTTCTTC
J gene: TRBJ2-1
clone size: NA
V gene: TRBV19
CDR3 length: 13
D gene: NA

CDR3 protein: CASSEALDRKNTEAFF
CDR3 DNA: TGTGCCAGCAGTGAAGCCTTAGATCGGAAGAACACTGAAGCTTTCTTT
J gene: TRBJ1-1
clone size: NA
V gene: TRBV2
CDR3 length: 16
D gene: NA

CDR3 protein: CASRGLYEQYF
CDR3 DNA: TGTGCCTCACGGGGCCTCTACGAGCAGTACTTC
J gene: TRBJ2-7
clone size: NA
V gene: TRBV11-2
CDR3 length: 11
D gene: NA

CDR3 protein: CASSPLQGADTQYF
CDR3 DNA: TGTGCCAGCAGTCCATTACAGGGCGCGGATACGCAGTATTTT
J gene: TRBJ2-3
clone size: NA
V gene: TRBV27
CDR3 length: 14
D gene: NA

CDR3 protein: CASAAGTGGRYGYTF
CDR3 DNA: TGTGCCAGCGCCGCCGGGACAGGGGGTCGATATGGCTACACCTTC
J gene: TRBJ1-2
clone size: NA
V gene: TRBV25-1
CDR3 length: 15
D gene: TRBD1

CDR3 protein: CASSLAGSTEAFF
CDR3 DNA: TGCGCCAGCAGCTTGGCAGGGAGCACTGAAGCTTTCTTT
J gene: TRBJ1-1
clone size: NA
V gene: TRBV5-1
CDR3 length: 13
D gene: NA

CDR3 protein: CASSLGSGMPYGYTF
CDR3 DNA: TGTGCCAGCAGTTTGGGGAGCGGGATGCCCTATGGCTACACCTTC
J gene: TRBJ1-2
clone size: NA
V gene: TRBV28
CDR3 length: 15
D gene: NA

CDR3 protein: CASSRDRGNTEAFF
CDR3 DNA: TGTGCCAGCAGCCGGGACAGGGGAAACACTGAAGCTTTCTTT
J gene: TRBJ1-1
clone size: NA
V gene: TRBV13
CDR3 length: 14
D gene: TRBD1

CDR3 protein: CASSLSGLGQPQHF
CDR3 DNA: TGTGCCAGCAGTTTATCAGGGCTTGGTCAGCCCCAGCATTTT
J gene: TRBJ1-5
clone size: few
V gene: TRBV27
CDR3 length: 14
D gene: NA

CDR3 protein: CASSVVAGLIYEQYF
CDR3 DNA: TGTGCCAGCAGCGTAGTCGCAGGGTTGATTTACGAGCAGTACTTC
J gene: TRBJ2-7
clone size: NA
V gene: TRBV9
CDR3 length: 15
D gene: NA